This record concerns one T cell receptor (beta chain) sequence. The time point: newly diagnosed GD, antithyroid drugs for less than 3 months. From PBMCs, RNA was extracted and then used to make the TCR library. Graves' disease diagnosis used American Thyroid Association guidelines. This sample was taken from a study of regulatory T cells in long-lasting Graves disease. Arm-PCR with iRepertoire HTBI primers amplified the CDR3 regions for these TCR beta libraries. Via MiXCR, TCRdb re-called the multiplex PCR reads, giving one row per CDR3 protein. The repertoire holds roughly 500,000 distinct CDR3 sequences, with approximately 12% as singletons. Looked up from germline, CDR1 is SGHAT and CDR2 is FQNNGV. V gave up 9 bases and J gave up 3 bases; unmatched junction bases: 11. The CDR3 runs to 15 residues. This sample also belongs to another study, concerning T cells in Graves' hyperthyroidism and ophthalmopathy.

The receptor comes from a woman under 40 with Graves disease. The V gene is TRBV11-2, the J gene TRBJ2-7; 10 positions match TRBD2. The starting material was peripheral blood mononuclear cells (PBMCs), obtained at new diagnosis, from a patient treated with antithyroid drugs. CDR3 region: CASSIGTSVDYEQYF. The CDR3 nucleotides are TGTGCCAGTAGTATCGGGACTAGCGTCGACTACGAGCAGTACTTC.